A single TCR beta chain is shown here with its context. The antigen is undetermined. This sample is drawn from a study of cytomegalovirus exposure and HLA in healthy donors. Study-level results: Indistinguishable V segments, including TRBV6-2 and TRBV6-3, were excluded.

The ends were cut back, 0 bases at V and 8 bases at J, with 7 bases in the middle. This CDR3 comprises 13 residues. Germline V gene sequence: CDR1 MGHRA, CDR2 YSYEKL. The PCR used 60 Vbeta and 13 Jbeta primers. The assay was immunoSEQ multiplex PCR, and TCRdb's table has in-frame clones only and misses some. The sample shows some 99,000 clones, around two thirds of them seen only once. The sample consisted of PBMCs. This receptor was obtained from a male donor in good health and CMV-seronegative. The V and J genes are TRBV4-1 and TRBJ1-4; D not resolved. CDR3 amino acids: CASSQDLEEKLFF. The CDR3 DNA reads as TGCGCCAGCAGCCAAGATTTAGAGGAAAAACTGTTTTTT.